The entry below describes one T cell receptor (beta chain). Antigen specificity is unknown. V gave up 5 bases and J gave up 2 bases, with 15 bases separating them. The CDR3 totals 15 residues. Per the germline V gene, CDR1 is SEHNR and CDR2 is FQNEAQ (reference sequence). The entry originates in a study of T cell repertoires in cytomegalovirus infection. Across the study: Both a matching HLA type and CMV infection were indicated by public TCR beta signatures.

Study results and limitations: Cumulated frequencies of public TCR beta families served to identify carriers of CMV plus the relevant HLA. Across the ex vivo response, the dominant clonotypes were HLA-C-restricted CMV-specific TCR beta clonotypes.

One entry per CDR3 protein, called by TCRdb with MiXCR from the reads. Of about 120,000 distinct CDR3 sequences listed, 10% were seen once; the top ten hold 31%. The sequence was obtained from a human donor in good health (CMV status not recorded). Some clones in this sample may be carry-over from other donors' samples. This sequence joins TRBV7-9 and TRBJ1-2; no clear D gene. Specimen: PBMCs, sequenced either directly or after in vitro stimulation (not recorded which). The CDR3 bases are TGTGCCAGCAGCCCTGGGGTTCTTCTGAACTATGGCTACACCTTC. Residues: CASSPGVLLNYGYTF.